Sequencing of this T cell receptor beta chain was carried out in a study of T cell changes during pregnancy in multiple sclerosis. The CDR3 is 16 amino acids. Germline CDR1 MGHRA, CDR2 YSYEKL. J gave up 1 base and V 0 bases, and 4 bases lay outside the gene matches. Data came from immunoSEQ multiplex PCR; TCRdb stores just in-frame clones and leaves some out. Of 79,000 or so clones listed, 88% are singletons. The starting material was peripheral blood, obtained before pregnancy. This receptor was obtained from a female donor with multiple sclerosis, enrolled in a pregnancy study. The V gene is TRBV4-1, the J gene TRBJ2-5, with 8 bases matching TRBD2. CDR3 in amino acids: CASSQDHAGGQETQYF. The DNA of the CDR3 is TGCGCCAGCAGCCAAGATCATGCGGGGGGCCAAGAGACCCAGTACTTC.